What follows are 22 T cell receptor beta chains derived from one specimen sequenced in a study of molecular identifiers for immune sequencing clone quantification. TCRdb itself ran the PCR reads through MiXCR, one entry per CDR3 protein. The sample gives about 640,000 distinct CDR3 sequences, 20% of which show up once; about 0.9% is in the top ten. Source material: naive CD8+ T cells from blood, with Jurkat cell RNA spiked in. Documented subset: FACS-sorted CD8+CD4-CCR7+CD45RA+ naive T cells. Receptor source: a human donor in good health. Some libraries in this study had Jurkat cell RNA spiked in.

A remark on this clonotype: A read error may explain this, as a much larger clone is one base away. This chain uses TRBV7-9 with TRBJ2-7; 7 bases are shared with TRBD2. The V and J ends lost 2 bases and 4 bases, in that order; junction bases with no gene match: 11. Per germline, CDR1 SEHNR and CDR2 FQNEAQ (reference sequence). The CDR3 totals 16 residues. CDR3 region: CASSLYTSVRSYEQYF. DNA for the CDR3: TGTGCCAGCAGCTTATATACTAGCGTGAGAAGTTACGAGCAGTACTTC.

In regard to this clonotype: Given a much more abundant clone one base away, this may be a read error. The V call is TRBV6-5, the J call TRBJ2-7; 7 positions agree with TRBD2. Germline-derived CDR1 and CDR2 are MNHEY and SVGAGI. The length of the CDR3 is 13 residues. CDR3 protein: CASSYGRDYEQHF. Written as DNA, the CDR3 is TGTGCCAGCAGTTACGGCAGGGACTACGAGCAGCACTTC.

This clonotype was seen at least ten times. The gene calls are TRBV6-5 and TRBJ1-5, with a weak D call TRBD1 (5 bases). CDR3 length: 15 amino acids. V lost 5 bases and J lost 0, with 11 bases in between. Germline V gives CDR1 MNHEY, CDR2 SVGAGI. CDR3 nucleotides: TGTGCCAGCAGTATTGATGACAGTAGCAATCAGCCCCAGCATTTT. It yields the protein CASSIDDSSNQPQHF.

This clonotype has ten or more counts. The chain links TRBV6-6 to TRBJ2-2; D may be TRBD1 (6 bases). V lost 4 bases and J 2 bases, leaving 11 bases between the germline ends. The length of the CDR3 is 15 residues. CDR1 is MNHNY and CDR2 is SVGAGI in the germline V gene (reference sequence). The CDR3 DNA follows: TGTGCCAGCAGTTCGTCAGGGGTAAACACCGGGGAGCTGTTTTTT. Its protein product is CASSSSGVNTGELFF.

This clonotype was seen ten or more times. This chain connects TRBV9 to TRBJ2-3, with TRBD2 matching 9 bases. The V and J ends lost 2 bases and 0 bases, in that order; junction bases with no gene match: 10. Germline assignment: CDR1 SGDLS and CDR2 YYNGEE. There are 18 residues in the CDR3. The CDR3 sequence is CASSVGIAGVLSTDTQYF. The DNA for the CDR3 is TGTGCCAGCAGCGTTGGGATAGCGGGGGTACTGAGCACAGATACGCAGTATTTT. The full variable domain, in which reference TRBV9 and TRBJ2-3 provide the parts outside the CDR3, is DSGVTQTPKHLITATGQRVTLRCSPRSGDLSVYWYQQSLDQGLQFLIQYYNGEERAKGNILERFSAQQFPDLHSELNLSSLELGDSALYFCASSVGIAGVLSTDTQYFGPGTRLTVL.

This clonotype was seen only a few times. The CDR3 DNA follows: TGTGCCAGTTACCCAGACAGGTTTGACGTTGGGGGCTACACCTTC. The encoded protein is CASYPDRFDVGGYTF. The chain uses TRBV6-1 and TRBJ1-2; D perhaps matches TRBD1 (6 bases). V shed 9 bases and J shed 8 bases, with 25 bases lying between them. The CDR3 is made up of 15 amino acids. Germline V gene lookup returns CDR1 MNHNS and CDR2 SASEGT.

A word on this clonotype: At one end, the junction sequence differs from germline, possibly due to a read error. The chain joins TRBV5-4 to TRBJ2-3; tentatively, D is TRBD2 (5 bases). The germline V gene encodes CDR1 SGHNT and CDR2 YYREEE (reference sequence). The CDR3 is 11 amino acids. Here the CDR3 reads CASSWGDTRYF. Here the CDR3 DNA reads TGTGCCAGCAGCTGGGGAGATACGCGGTATTTT.

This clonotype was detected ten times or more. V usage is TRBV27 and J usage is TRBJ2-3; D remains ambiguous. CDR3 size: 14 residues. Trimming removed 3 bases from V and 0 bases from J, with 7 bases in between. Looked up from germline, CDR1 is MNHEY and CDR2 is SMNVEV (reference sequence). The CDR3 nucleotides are TGTGCCAGCAGTTTTTACCCCAGCACAGATACGCAGTATTTT. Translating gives CASSFYPSTDTQYF.

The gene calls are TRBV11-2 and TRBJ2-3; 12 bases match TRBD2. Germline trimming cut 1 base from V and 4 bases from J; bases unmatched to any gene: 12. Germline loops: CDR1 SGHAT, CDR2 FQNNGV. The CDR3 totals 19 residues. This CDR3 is CASSLGTYLTSGRSDTQYF. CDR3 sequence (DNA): TGTGCCAGCAGCTTAGGAACCTACCTGACTAGCGGGAGATCAGATACGCAGTATTTT.

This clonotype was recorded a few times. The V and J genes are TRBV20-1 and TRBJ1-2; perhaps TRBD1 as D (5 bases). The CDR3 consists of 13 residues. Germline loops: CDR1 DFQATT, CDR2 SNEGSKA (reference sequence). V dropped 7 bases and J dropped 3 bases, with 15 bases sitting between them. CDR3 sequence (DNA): TGCAGTGTCCCACACTGGGGCGACTATGGCTACACCTTC. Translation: CSVPHWGDYGYTF.

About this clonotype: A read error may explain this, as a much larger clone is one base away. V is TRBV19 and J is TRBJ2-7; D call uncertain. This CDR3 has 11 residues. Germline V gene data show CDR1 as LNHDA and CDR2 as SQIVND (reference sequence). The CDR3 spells CASSMGYGQYF. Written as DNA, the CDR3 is TGTGCCAGTAGTATGGGGTACGGGCAGTACTTC.

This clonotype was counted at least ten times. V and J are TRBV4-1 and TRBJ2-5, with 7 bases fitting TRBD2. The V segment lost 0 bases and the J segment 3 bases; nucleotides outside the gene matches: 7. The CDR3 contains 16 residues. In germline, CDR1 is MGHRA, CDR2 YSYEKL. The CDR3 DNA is TGCGCCAGCAGCCAAGATATGGGACTAACAGAAGAGACCCAGTACTTC. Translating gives CASSQDMGLTEETQYF.

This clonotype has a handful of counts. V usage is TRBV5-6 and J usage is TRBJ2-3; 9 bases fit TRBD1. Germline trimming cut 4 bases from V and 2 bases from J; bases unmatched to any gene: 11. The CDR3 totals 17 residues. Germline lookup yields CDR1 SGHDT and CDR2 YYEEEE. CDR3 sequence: CASSGRTGAISTDTQYF. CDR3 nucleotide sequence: TGTGCCAGCAGCGGACGGACAGGGGCGATTTCCACAGATACGCAGTATTTT.

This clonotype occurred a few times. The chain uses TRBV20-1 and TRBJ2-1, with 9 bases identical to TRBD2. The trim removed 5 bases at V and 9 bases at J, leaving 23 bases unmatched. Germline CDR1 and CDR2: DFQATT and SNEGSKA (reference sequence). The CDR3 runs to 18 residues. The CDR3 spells CSARVGRREGVKGREQFF. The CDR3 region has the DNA TGCAGTGCTCGGGTCGGTCGGCGGGAGGGGGTTAAAGGCCGTGAGCAGTTCTTC.

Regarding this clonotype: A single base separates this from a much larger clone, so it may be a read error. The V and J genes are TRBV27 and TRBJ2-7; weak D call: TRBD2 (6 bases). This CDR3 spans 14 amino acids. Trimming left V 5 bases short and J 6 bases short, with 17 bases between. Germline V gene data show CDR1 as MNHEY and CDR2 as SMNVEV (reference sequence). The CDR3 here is CASSLRLGPCEQYF. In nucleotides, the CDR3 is TGTGCCAGCAGTCTCCGACTAGGCCCCTGCGAGCAGTACTTC.

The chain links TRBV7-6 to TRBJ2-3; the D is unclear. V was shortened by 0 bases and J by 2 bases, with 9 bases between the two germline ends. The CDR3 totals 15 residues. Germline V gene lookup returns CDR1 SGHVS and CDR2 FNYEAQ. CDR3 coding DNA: TGTGCCAGCAGCTTAGCGGGTTTCCCCACAGATACGCAGTATTTT. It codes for CASSLAGFPTDTQYF.

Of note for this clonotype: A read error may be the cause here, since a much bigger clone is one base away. The CDR3 DNA sequence: TGTGCCACCAGTGTTGGCGGTACCTACAATGAGCAGTTCTTC. Translation: CATSVGGTYNEQFF. The V call is TRBV24-1, the J call TRBJ2-1; no definite D call. Trimming shortened V by 5 bases and J by 2 bases, and 9 bases separated the two germline ends. CDR3 size: 14 residues. CDR1 is KGHDR and CDR2 is SFDVKD in the germline V gene.

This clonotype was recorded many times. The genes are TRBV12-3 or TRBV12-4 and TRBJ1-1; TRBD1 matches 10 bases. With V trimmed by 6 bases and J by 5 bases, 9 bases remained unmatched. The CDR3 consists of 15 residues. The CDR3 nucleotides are TGTGCCAGCAGGGGACCGGGACAGGGGAGGACTGAAGCTTTCTTT. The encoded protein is CASRGPGQGRTEAFF.

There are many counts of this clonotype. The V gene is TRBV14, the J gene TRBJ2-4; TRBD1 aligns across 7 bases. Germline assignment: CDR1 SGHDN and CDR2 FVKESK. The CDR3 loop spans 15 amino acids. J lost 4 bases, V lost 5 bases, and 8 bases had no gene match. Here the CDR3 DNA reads TGTGCCAGCAGCTCCCGACAGGGTTCAAAAAACATTCAGTACTTC. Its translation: CASSSRQGSKNIQYF. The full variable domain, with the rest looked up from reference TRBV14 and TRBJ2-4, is EAGVTQFPSHSVIEKGQTVTLRCDPISGHDNLYWYRRVMGKEIKFLLHFVKESKQDESGMPNNRFLAERTGGTYSTLKVQPAELEDSGVYFCASSSRQGSKNIQYFGAGTRLSVL.

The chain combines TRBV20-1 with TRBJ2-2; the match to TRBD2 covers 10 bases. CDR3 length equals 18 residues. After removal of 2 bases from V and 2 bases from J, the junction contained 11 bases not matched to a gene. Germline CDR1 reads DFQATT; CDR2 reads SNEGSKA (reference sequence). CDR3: CSARTEREGPVNTGELFF. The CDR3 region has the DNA TGCAGTGCTAGAACGGAGCGGGAGGGTCCTGTCAACACCGGGGAGCTGTTTTTT.

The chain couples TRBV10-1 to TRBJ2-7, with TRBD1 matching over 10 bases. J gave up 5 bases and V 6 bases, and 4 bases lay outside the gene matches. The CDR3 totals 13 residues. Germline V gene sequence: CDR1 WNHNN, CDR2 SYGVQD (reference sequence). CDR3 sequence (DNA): TGCGCCAGCAGACCGGGACAGGGGAACGAGCAGTACTTC. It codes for CASRPGQGNEQYF.

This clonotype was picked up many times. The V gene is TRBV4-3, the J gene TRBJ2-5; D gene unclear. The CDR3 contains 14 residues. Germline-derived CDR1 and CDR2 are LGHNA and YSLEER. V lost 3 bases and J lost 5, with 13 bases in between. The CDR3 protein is CASSQDGGRETQYF. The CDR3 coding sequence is TGCGCCAGCAGCCAGGACGGCGGCAGGGAGACCCAGTACTTC.